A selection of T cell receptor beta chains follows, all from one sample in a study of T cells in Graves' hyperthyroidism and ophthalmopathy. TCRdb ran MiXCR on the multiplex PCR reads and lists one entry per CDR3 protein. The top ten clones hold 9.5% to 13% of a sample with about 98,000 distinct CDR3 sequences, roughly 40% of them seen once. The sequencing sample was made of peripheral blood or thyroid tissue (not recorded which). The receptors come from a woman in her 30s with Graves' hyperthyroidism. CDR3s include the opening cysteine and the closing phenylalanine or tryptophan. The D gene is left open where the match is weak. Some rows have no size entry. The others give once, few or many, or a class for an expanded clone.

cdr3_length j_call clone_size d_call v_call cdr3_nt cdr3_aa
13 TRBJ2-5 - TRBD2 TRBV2 TGTGCCAGCGGAGGAGGCGGGGGAGAGACCCAGTACTTC CASGGGGGETQYF
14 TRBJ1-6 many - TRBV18 TGTGCCAGCTCACCGGCGGGACGTGATTCACCCCTCCACTTT CASSPAGRDSPLHF
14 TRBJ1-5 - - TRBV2 TGTGCCAGCAGTGAATGGGGACCCAATCAGCCCCAGCATTTT CASSEWGPNQPQHF
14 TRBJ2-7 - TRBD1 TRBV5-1 TGCGCCAGCAGAGCGGACAGGAGCTCCTACGAGCAGCATTTC CASRADRSSYEQHF
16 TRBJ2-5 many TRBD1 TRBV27 TGTGCCAGCAGTTCGGACAGGGCGGGAAGGAGAGAGACCCAGTACTTC CASSSDRAGRRETQYF
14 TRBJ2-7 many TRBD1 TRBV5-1 TGCGCCAGCAGAGCGGACAGGAGCTCCTACGAGCAGTACTTC CASRADRSSYEQYF
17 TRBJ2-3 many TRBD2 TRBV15 TGTGCCACCAGCAGAGACCGACTAGCGGGACAGACAGATACGCAGTATTTT CATSRDRLAGQTDTQYF
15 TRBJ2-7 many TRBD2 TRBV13 TGTGCCAGCAGCTTACCCGGGACTAGCGGGAGTAAGCAGTACTTC CASSLPGTSGSKQYF
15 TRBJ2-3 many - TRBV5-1 TGCGCCAGCAGCTTGTCAAACCGACAGACAGATACGCAGTATTTT CASSLSNRQTDTQYF
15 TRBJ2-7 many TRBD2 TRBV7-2 TGTGCCAGCAGCTTAGAGACTAGCGGGATCTACGAGCAGTACTTC CASSLETSGIYEQYF
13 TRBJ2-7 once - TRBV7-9 TGTGCCAGCAGCGCCCCGGTGGGAGTCGAGCAGTACTTC CASSAPVGVEQYF
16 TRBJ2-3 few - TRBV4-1 TGCGCCAGCAGCCAAGAAACGACTAGAGGCACAGATACGCAGTATTTT CASSQETTRGTDTQYF
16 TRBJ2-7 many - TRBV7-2 TGCGCCAGCAGCCCCGCCCCGGGCAACTATTTCTACGAGCAGTACTTC CASSPAPGNYFYEQYF
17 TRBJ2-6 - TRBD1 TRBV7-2 TGTGCCAGCAGCTTAGTTGGGGCAGGGGGCTGGGCCAACGTCCTGACTTTC CASSLVGAGGWANVLTF
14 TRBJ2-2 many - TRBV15 TGTGCCACCAGCACTGTCAGGAACACCGGGGAGCTGTTTTTT CATSTVRNTGELFF
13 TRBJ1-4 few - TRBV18 TGTGCCACCAAGCGCCCGAGCGATGAAAAACTGTTTTTT CATKRPSDEKLFF
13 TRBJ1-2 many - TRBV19 TGTGCCAGTAGTATAAATGGGGACGGAGGCTACACCTTC CASSINGDGGYTF
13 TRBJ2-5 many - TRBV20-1 TGCAGTGCTAGCTTGCAGGTTGGAGAGACCCAGTACTTC CSASLQVGETQYF
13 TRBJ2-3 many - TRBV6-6 TGTGCCAGCAGTTTTTACCTCGGGGATACGCAGTATTTT CASSFYLGDTQYF
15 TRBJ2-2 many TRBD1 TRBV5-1 TGCGCCAGCGGAAGGGCGACAGGGGGTCCCGGGGAGCTGTTTTTT CASGRATGGPGELFF
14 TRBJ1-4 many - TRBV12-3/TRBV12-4 TGTGCCAGCAGTGACAGGTTCCTTAATGAAAAACTGTTTTTT CASSDRFLNEKLFF
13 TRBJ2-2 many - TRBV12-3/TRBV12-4 TGTGCCAGCAGTTTATGGGGCACCGGGGAGCTGTTTTTT CASSLWGTGELFF
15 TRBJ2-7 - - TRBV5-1 TGCGCCAGCAGCTCGGGGCCGTCTTTCTCCTACCAGCAGTACTTC CASSSGPSFSYQQYF
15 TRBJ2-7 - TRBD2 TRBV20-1 TGCAGTGCTCCAGGGACTAGCGGGGGGGAGGTAGAGCAGTACTTC CSAPGTSGGEVEQYF
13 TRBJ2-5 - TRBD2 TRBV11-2 TGTGCCGGCAGTCGGGGACTAGCAAGGACCCAGTACTTC CAGSRGLARTQYF
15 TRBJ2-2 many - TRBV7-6 TGTGCCAGCAGCCTAGGGACTGGCATAGGGGGAGAGCTGTTTTTT CASSLGTGIGGELFF
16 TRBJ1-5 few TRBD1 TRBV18 TGTGCCAGCTCAAAGGACAGGGGGAACCCTAATCAGCCCCAGCATTTT CASSKDRGNPNQPQHF
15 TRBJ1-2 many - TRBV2 TGTGCCAGCAGCGAGACCACTTTCAGCCTCTATGGCTACACCTTC CASSETTFSLYGYTF